These T cell receptor beta chains were read from a single sample in a study of blood T cells in healthy people across ages. TCRdb processed the 5' RACE reads anew with MiXCR; each CDR3 protein has one entry. The profile shows 650,000 to 900,000 distinct CDR3 sequences, approximately 67% of them singletons. Sequenced material: blood. All receptors come from a man aged 30-40 years in good health. Both conserved end residues are part of each CDR3. The order of the fields is CDR3 protein, CDR3 DNA, clone size, V gene, J gene, D gene. D genes are given only for firm matches. Size is omitted from some rows. Given values are once, few, many or a class for expanded clones.

CASSVATGGEKLFF	TGTGCCAGCAGCGTAGCTACGGGAGGTGAAAAACTGTTTTTT	few	TRBV9	TRBJ1-4	-
CSVTGTDIYNEQFF	TGCAGCGTGACCGGGACAGATATCTACAATGAGCAGTTCTTC	-	TRBV29-1	TRBJ2-1	TRBD1
CASSASGAPLNEQFF	TGTGCCAGCAGCGCTAGCGGGGCGCCTCTCAATGAGCAGTTCTTC	-	TRBV6-6	TRBJ2-1	TRBD2
CASSEGAAYNEQFF	TGTGCCAGCAGTGAGGGGGCGGCCTACAATGAGCAGTTCTTC	once	TRBV6-2/TRBV6-3	TRBJ2-1	TRBD1
CASSLVVGTGWYQETQYF	TGTGCCAGCAGCTTAGTTGTGGGCACAGGCTGGTACCAAGAGACCCAGTACTTC	-	TRBV7-2	TRBJ2-5	-
CASSTLAGAATDTQYF	TGTGCCAGCAGTACCTTAGCGGGGGCCGCCACAGATACGCAGTATTTT	-	TRBV2	TRBJ2-3	TRBD2
CASSYGLAGNPGEQFF	TGTGCCAGCAGTTACGGGCTAGCGGGGAACCCGGGGGAGCAGTTCTTC	-	TRBV6-6	TRBJ2-1	TRBD2
CSAGQGGGYEQYF	TGCAGCGCTGGACAGGGTGGAGGTTACGAGCAGTACTTC	-	TRBV29-1	TRBJ2-7	TRBD1
CSARALTFTEAFF	TGCAGTGCTAGAGCCCTTACGTTTACTGAAGCTTTCTTT	-	TRBV20-1	TRBJ1-1	-
CASSQDEVTKNIQYF	TGTGCCAGCAGCCAAGATGAGGTTACCAAAAACATTCAGTACTTC	few	TRBV3-1	TRBJ2-4	-
CASSYVIDTQYF	TGTGCCAGCAGTTATGTTATAGATACGCAGTATTTT	-	TRBV2	TRBJ2-3	-